What follows are 20 T cell receptor beta chains derived from one specimen sequenced in a study of PD-L1 blockade in urothelial cancer. Libraries were prepared by immunoSEQ multiplex PCR; TCRdb keeps only in-frame clonotypes and omits some of them. The table records about 37,000 clones, 82% of them present only once. Here the sequenced sample was PBMCs, taken around atezolizumab (anti-PD-L1) treatment. These receptors originate from a man between 60 and 75 years old with urothelial cancer.

This chain uses TRBV19 with TRBJ2-7; 10 nucleotides align to TRBD1. Trimming at V came to 4 bases and at J to 5 bases, leaving 5 bases not matched to a gene. There are 14 residues in the CDR3. CDR1 and CDR2 from the germline V gene are LNHDA and SQIVND (reference sequence). The chain's CDR3 is CASSKWTGGDEQYF. CDR3 bases: TGTGCCAGTAGTAAGTGGACAGGGGGGGACGAGCAGTACTTC.

This clone was picked up a small number of times. This chain uses TRBV5-1 with TRBJ2-1; 12 positions match TRBD2. Germline assignment: CDR1 SGHRS and CDR2 YFSETQ. After removal of 0 bases from V and 7 bases from J, the junction contained 5 bases not matched to a gene. The CDR3 runs 16 residues. The DNA for the CDR3 is TGCGCCAGCAGCTTGGCTAGCGGGGGGGCCAGGAATGAGCAGTTCTTC. Translated, it gives CASSLASGGARNEQFF.

The CDR3 DNA is TGTGCCAGCAGCCTGGACACCTCATCGACCCTCTATGGCTACACCTTC. Its protein is CASSLDTSSTLYGYTF. The chain couples TRBV7-9 to TRBJ1-2, with D maybe TRBD1 (5 bases). Germline loops: CDR1 SEHNR, CDR2 FQNEAQ (reference sequence). Trimming stripped 5 bases from V and 4 bases from J, with 20 bases between. This CDR3 region has 16 residues.

This clone has only a few counts. Other DNA sequences of this sample code for an identical CDR3. V usage is TRBV5-1 and J usage is TRBJ1-1; TRBD1 aligns across 7 bases. Germline-derived CDR1 and CDR2 are SGHRS and YFSETQ. This CDR3 has 15 amino acids. Unmatched junction bases numbered 6, after V lost 4 bases and J lost 0 bases. CDR3 residues: CASSPRQGMNTEAFF. The DNA of the CDR3 is TGCGCCAGCAGCCCAAGACAGGGCATGAACACTGAAGCTTTCTTT. The variable domain in full, completed from reference TRBV5-1 and TRBJ1-1, reads KAGVTQTPRYLIKTRGQQVTLSCSPISGHRSVSWYQQTPGQGLQFLFEYFSETQRNKGNFPGRFSGRQFSNSRSEMNVSTLELGDSALYLCASSPRQGMNTEAFFGQGTRLTVV.

There are a few counts of this clone. The chain employs TRBV6-6 and TRBJ2-4; 8 bases agree with TRBD1. Germline V gene sequence: CDR1 MNHNY, CDR2 SVGAGI (reference sequence). The J segment lost 6 bases and the V segment lost 8 bases, leaving 12 bases of the junction unmatched. This CDR3 contains 15 residues. In DNA form, the CDR3 reads TGTGCCAGCGGAAAAACGACAGGGGAAACAAACATTCAGTACTTC. It codes for CASGKTTGETNIQYF.

This clone has a single count. The V gene is TRBV10-3, the J gene TRBJ2-7, with 10 bases that match TRBD1. V lost 4 bases to trimming and J lost 3 bases; unmatched junction nucleotides: 3. This CDR3 region has 14 residues. CDR1 ENHRY and CDR2 SYGVKD come from the germline V gene. CDR3 nucleotides: TGTGCCATCAGTGGAGGGACAGGGGTCTACGAGCAGTACTTC. Translated: CAISGGTGVYEQYF.

This chain uses TRBV18 with TRBJ2-6; D may be TRBD2 (5 bases). The ends were cut back, 3 bases at V and 0 bases at J, with 12 bases in the middle. Looked up from germline, CDR1 is KGHSH and CDR2 is LQKENI. This CDR3 is built from 17 residues. Here the CDR3 DNA reads TGTGCCAGCTCACCCGTTTTGGGGAGCTCTGGGGCCAACGTCCTGACTTTC. It encodes CASSPVLGSSGANVLTF.

This chain links TRBV28 with TRBJ2-1, with D perhaps TRBD2 (7 bases). The ends were cut back, 7 bases at V and 9 bases at J, with 31 bases in the middle. This CDR3 has 18 amino acids. CDR1 is MDHEN, CDR2 SYDVKM, per germline. The chain's CDR3 is CASKGSGGQESVIGEQFF. The CDR3 DNA reads as TGTGCCAGCAAAGGGTCGGGGGGCCAAGAATCAGTAATCGGTGAGCAGTTCTTC.

The rearrangement uses TRBV5-5 and TRBJ1-2; the match to TRBD1 covers 7 bases. With V trimmed by 0 bases and J by 8 bases, 13 bases remained unmatched. This CDR3 has 16 amino acids. Germline CDR1 SGHKS, CDR2 YYEKEE (reference sequence). Here the CDR3 reads CASSLGGGIRGRGYTF. The CDR3 bases are TGTGCCAGCAGCTTGGGAGGAGGTATTAGGGGGCGAGGCTACACCTTC. Drawing the rest from reference TRBV5-5 and TRBJ1-2, the complete variable domain is DAGVTQSPTHLIKTRGQQVTLRCSPISGHKSVSWYQQVLGQGPQFIFQYYEKEERGRGNFPDRFSARQFPNYSSELNVNALLLGDSALYLCASSLGGGIRGRGYTFGSGTRLTVV.

The V and J genes are TRBV19 and TRBJ2-2; 10 positions match TRBD2. Germline CDR1 is LNHDA and CDR2 is SQIVND (reference sequence). The V segment lost 5 bases and the J segment 4 bases; nucleotides outside the gene matches: 10. This CDR3 spans 17 amino acids. In DNA, the CDR3 is TGTGCCAGTAGTCCCCACGTCCTAGCGGGGGCCACCGGGGAGCTGTTTTTT. It yields the protein CASSPHVLAGATGELFF. Supplemented by reference TRBV19 and TRBJ2-2, the full variable domain reads DGGITQSPKYLFRKEGQNVTLSCEQNLNHDAMYWYRQDPGQGLRLIYYSQIVNDFQKGDIAEGYSVSREKKESFPLTVTSAQKNPTAFYLCASSPHVLAGATGELFFGEGSRLTVL.

The CDR3 protein is CASSLGTSDTQYF. DNA of the CDR3: TGTGCCAGCTCACTCGGGACTTCAGATACGCAGTATTTT. This sequence joins TRBV18 and TRBJ2-3; D is possibly TRBD2 (6 bases). Germline V gives CDR1 KGHSH, CDR2 LQKENI. The CDR3 contains 13 residues. Trimming shortened V by 4 bases and J by 4 bases, and 9 bases separated the two germline ends.

This clone was detected only once. The chain links TRBV5-1 to TRBJ1-1; TRBD1 matches 9 bases. The CDR3 sequence is 14 residues long. V shed 3 bases, J shed 6 bases, and the junction held 6 bases outside the gene matches. The V gene's germline CDR1 is SGHRS and CDR2 YFSETQ. CDR3 sequence: CASSSGTGRAEAFF. The CDR3 region has the DNA TGCGCCAGCAGCTCGGGGACAGGGCGGGCTGAAGCTTTCTTT.

The chain recombines TRBV5-6 with TRBJ1-6, with TRBD1 matching over 10 bases. The CDR3 has 17 residues. Per the germline V gene, CDR1 is SGHDT and CDR2 is YYEEEE. The trim removed 3 bases at V and 4 bases at J, leaving 7 bases unmatched. The CDR3 DNA is TGTGCCAGCAGCTGGTGGACAGGGGGGGCGTATAATTCACCCCTCCACTTT. The encoded protein is CASSWWTGGAYNSPLHF.

A note on this clone: Mismatch with germline at one junction end may stem from a read error. The chain carries TRBV7-7 and TRBJ2-5; 9 bases are a match to TRBD1. Germline-derived CDR1 and CDR2 are SSHAT and FNYEAQ (reference sequence). This CDR3 contains 17 residues. The CDR3 DNA reads as TGTGCTAGCAGCTTCTCCGGGACAGGGTCCGAACAAGAGACCCAGTACTTC. Translating it yields CASSFSGTGSEQETQYF.

V is TRBV7-9 and J is TRBJ1-1; D uncertain. V was cut by 5 bases and J by 4 bases, with 2 bases left in between. Germline V gene lookup returns CDR1 SEHNR and CDR2 FQNEAQ (reference sequence). This CDR3 contains 10 residues. The CDR3: CASSRTEAFF. The CDR3 DNA follows: TGTGCCAGCAGCCGCACTGAAGCTTTCTTT.

This clone was counted only a few times. The chain combines TRBV18 with TRBJ1-2; a possible D gene is TRBD1 (6 bases). CDR1 is KGHSH and CDR2 is LQKENI in the germline V gene. The CDR3 sequence is 14 residues long. V lost 0 bases and J lost 8, with 13 bases in between. The CDR3 DNA is TGTGCCAGCTCACCACCGCCTACACAGGGAGGCTACACCTTC. Its protein product is CASSPPPTQGGYTF.

The chain is built from TRBV4-1 and TRBJ1-3; D is unresolved. This CDR3 has 15 residues. Germline V CDR1 and CDR2: MGHRA, YSYEKL. V lost 1 base, J lost 1 base, and 8 bases lay in between. The CDR3 region has the DNA TGCGCCAGCAGCCAAGTTCCTTTATCTGGAAACACCATATATTTT. Its translation is CASSQVPLSGNTIYF.

The chain is built from TRBV5-5 and TRBJ1-1, with D hard to call. This CDR3 has 13 residues. Germline V gene lookup returns CDR1 SGHKS and CDR2 YYEKEE (reference sequence). Between the trimmed V and J ends, which lost 2 bases and 4 bases, there was a span of 9 bases. The CDR3 nucleotides read TGTGCCAGCAGCTTCGGGGTCGGCACTGAAGCTTTCTTT. It translates to CASSFGVGTEAFF.

This chain joins TRBV5-1 and TRBJ2-5, with a tentative D call TRBD2 (5 bases). From germline, CDR1 is SGHRS and CDR2 YFSETQ. The V end was cut by 5 bases, the J end by 4 bases, with 21 bases between. The CDR3 consists of 16 residues. CDR3 nucleotide sequence: TGCGCCAGCAGTTTAACGGGGTTTACTAAAAGAGAGACCCAGTACTTC. It is translated as CASSLTGFTKRETQYF.

The chain joins TRBV2 to TRBJ1-1; D is perhaps TRBD1 (5 bases). Germline loops: CDR1 SNHLY, CDR2 FYNNEI. This CDR3 has 14 residues. V lost 3 bases and J lost 5, with 13 bases in between. CDR3 coding DNA: TGTGCCAGCAGTGAGCTAAGGGGTCGGACTGAAGCTTTCTTT. Translation gives CASSELRGRTEAFF.